This entry features one TCR beta chain sequence. Its antigen is as yet unknown. Under 12 ml fresh peripheral blood yielded the PBMCs. Amplified regions were TCR beta CDR3 sequences from RNA transcripts. HTBI primers drove first-round RT-PCR of the TCR CDR3. One entry per CDR3 protein, called by TCRdb with MiXCR from the multiplex PCR reads. The sample shows about 500,000 distinct CDR3 sequences, about 16% of them seen only once. The data belong to a study of T cells in Graves' hyperthyroidism and ophthalmopathy. Study-level findings and limits: Researchers found most expanded thyroid clonotypes above 0.001 in blood as well. The authors' 13 V-J model separated ophthalmopathy from stable hyperthyroidism. Model-based prediction identified ophthalmopathy a median roughly six months prior to its onset.

The CDR3 spans 20 residues. The V and J ends lost 3 bases and 1 base respectively, with 25 bases between them. Germline V gives CDR1 SGHRS, CDR2 YFSETQ. The clonotype originates from a young woman with Graves' ophthalmopathy. The chain carries TRBV5-1 and TRBJ2-2; perhaps TRBD2 as D (7 bases). Sequencing was carried out using blood. The chain's CDR3 is CASSSGTFARRGGNTGELFF. In DNA, the CDR3 is TGCGCCAGCAGCTCAGGGACATTCGCCCGTCGCGGGGGGAACACCGGGGAGCTGTTTTTT.